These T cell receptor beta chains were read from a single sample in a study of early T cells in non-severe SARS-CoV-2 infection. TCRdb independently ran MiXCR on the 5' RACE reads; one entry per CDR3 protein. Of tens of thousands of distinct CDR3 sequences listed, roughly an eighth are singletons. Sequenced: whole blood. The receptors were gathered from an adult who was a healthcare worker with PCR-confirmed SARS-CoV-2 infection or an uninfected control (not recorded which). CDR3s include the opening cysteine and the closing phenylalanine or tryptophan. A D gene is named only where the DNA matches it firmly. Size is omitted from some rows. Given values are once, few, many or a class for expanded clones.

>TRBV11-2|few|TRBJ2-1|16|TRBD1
CASSLVVRQGADEQFF
TGTGCCAGCAGCTTAGTGGTGAGACAGGGGGCTGATGAGCAGTTCTTC
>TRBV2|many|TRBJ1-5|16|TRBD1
CASRGQGARVNQPQHF
TGTGCCAGCAGGGGACAGGGGGCTAGGGTGAATCAGCCCCAGCATTTT
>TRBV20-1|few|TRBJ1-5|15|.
CSARDSFRSNQPQHF
TGCAGTGCTAGAGATAGTTTCCGTTCCAATCAGCCCCAGCATTTT
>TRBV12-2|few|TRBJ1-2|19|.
CASRLVGATGPRAYYGYTF
TGTGCAAGTCGCTTAGTGGGAGCTACGGGACCGAGGGCGTACTATGGCTACACCTTC
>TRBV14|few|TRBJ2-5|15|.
CASSQDRGVSGTQYF
TGTGCCAGCAGCCAAGATCGCGGGGTCAGCGGGACCCAGTACTTC
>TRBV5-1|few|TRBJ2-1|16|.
CASSLDGGQVNNEQFF
TGCGCCAGCAGCTTGGATGGGGGGCAGGTGAACAATGAGCAGTTCTTC
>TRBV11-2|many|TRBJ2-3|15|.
CASSPLPGATDTQYF
TGTGCCAGCAGCCCCCTACCGGGGGCCACAGATACGCAGTATTTT
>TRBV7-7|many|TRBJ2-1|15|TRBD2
CASSPGLAGWGEQFF
TGTGCTAGCAGCCCGGGACTAGCGGGGTGGGGAGAGCAGTTCTTC
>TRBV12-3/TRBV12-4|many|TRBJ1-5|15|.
CASSLVPGVNQPQHF
TGTGCCAGCAGTTTAGTACCCGGGGTCAATCAGCCCCAGCATTTT
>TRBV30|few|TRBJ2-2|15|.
CAWSRPGANTGELFF
TGTGCCTGGAGTCGGCCAGGGGCGAACACCGGGGAGCTGTTTTTT
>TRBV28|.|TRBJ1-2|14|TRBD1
CASSQRTGAEGYTF
TGTGCCAGCAGCCAAAGGACAGGGGCAGAGGGCTACACCTTC
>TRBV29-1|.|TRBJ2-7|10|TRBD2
CSVVGGIGYF
TGCAGCGTTGTGGGAGGGATCGGGTACTTC
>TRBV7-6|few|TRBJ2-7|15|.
CASSSKSGADNEQYF
TGTGCCAGCAGCTCTAAATCGGGGGCCGATAACGAGCAGTACTTC
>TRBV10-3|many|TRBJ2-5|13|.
CAISDRVTETQYF
TGTGCCATCAGTGACAGGGTGACAGAGACCCAGTACTTC
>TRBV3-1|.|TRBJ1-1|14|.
CASSQGGGYTEAFF
TGTGCCAGCAGCCAAGGGGGAGGTTACACTGAAGCTTTCTTT
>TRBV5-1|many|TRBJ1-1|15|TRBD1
CASSLHRGQNTEAFF
TGCGCCAGCAGCTTACACAGGGGGCAGAACACTGAAGCTTTCTTT
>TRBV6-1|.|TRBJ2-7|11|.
CASSRGAEQYF
TGTGCCAGCAGCAGGGGAGCCGAGCAGTACTTC
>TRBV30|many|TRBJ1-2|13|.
CAWSSDRFYGYTF
TGTGCCTGGAGTTCCGACAGGTTTTATGGCTACACCTTC
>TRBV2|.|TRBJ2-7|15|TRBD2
CASSHGLAAGMAQYF
TGTGCCAGCAGTCACGGACTAGCGGCTGGGATGGCGCAGTACTTC
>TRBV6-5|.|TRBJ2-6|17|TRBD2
CASRASGGDSGANVLTF
TGTGCCAGCAGGGCAAGCGGGGGGGACTCTGGGGCCAACGTCCTGACTTTC
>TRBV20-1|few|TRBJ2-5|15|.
CSAPPGSGGFETQYF
TGCAGTGCTCCTCCGGGATCCGGGGGATTCGAGACCCAGTACTTC
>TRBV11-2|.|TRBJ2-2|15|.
CASSLDRQNTGELFF
TGTGCCAGCAGCTTAGATCGCCAGAACACCGGGGAGCTGTTTTTT